This T cell receptor beta chain was recorded in a study of cytomegalovirus exposure and HLA in healthy donors. Study as a whole: Approximately 180 million T cells yielded around 120 million unique TCR beta sequences in earlier analysis. Study-wide results and caveats: TCR sequences were mostly rare, though some public TCRs occurred in many donors. What was likely a sequencing artifact was a cluster of highly shared sequence variants.

Of note for this clone: The antigen is undetermined.

PCR involved 60 Vbeta and 13 Jbeta primers. The table came from immunoSEQ multiplex PCR; TCRdb's copy has only in-frame clones and leaves some out. There are about 190,000 clones in the sample; 87% occur only once, and more than 1% lies in the top ten. The CDR3 loop spans 15 amino acids. With 3 bases clipped from V and 8 bases from J, the junction kept 9 bases outside the gene matches. CDR1 MNHNS and CDR2 SASEGT come from the germline V gene. The chain combines TRBV6-1 with TRBJ1-2; 10 bases are shared with TRBD1. The sample comprised PBMCs. The source of this sequence is a boy aged 2 to 10 in good health and CMV-seronegative. Here the CDR3 reads CASSDKTGTGDGYTF. The CDR3 DNA follows: TGTGCCAGCAGTGACAAAACCGGGACAGGGGACGGCTACACCTTC.